The TCR beta chain under discussion was sequenced for a study of early stage breast cancer tumors. J lost 7 bases, V lost 10 bases, and 13 bases had no gene match. CDR3 size: 15 residues. The germline CDR1 and CDR2 sequences are MNHNS and SASEGT. Some clones are missing from TCRdb's copy, which holds only in-frame ones; the method was immunoSEQ multiplex PCR. This sample has 40,000 to 60,000 clones, with roughly 84% found just once. This TCR was sampled from a person in their fifties with breast cancer. The chain recombines TRBV6-1 with TRBJ2-1, with 10 bases matching TRBD2. The material sequenced was blood. In DNA form, the CDR3 reads TGTGCCACCCTCCCGCGAAGCGGGGGGGATAATGAGCAGTTCTTC. Its protein is CATLPRSGGDNEQFF.